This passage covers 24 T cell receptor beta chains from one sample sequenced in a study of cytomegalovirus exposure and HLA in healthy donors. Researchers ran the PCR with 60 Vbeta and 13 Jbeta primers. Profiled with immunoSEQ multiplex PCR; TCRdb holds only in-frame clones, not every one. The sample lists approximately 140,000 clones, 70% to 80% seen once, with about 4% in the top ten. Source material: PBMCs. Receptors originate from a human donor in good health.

The DNA of the CDR3 is TGCGCCAGCAGCCAGGATCCGGGACAGGGCTACACCTTC. It yields the protein CASSQDPGQGYTF. The J gene is TRBJ1-2, the V gene TRBV4-1; the match to TRBD1 covers 7 bases. V dropped 3 bases and J dropped 8; count of bases not matched to a gene: 6. This CDR3 has 13 amino acids. Germline CDR1 is MGHRA and CDR2 is YSYEKL.

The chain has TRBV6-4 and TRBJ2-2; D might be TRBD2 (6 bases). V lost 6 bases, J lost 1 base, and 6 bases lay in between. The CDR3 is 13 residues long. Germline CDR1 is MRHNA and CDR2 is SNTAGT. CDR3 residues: CASSGGNTGELFF. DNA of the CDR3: TGTGCCAGCAGCGGGGGGAACACCGGGGAGCTGTTTTTT.

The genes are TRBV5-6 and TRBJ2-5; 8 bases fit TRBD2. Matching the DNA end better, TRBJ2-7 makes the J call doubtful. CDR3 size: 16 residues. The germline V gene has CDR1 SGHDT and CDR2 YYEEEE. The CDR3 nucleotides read TGTGCCAGCAGCTTCCTAGCGGGTCGGATCTCCTACGAGCAGTACTTC. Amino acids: CASSFLAGRISYEQYF.

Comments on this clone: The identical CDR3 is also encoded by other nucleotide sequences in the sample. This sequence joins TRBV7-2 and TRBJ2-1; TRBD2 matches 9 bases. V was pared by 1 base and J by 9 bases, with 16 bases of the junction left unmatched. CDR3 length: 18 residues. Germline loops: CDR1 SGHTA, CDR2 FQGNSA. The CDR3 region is CASSLEFSGSSGVGEQFF. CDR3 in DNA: TGTGCCAGCAGCTTAGAGTTTTCAGGATCTAGCGGGGTCGGTGAGCAGTTCTTC.

Here the CDR3 reads CATRPSGLAGTDTQYF. CDR3 sequence (DNA): TGTGCCACCCGACCGTCGGGGCTAGCGGGCACAGATACGCAGTATTTT. The chain has TRBV28 and TRBJ2-3; TRBD2 aligns across 7 bases. Trimming took 10 bases from V and 1 from J; bases not matched to a gene: 14. CDR3 length: 16 residues. CDR1 is MDHEN, CDR2 SYDVKM, per germline.

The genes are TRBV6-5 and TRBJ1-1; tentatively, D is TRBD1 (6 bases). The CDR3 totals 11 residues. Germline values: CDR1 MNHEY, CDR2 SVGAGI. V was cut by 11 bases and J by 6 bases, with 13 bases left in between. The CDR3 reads CAVQGLAEAFF. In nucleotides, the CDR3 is TGTGCCGTACAGGGATTGGCTGAAGCTTTCTTT.

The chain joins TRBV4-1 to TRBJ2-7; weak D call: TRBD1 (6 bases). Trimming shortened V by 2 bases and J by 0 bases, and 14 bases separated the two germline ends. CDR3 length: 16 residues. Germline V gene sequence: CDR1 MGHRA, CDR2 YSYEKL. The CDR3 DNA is TGCGCCAGCAGCCAACCCGGACAGAGGAGCTCCTACGAGCAGTACTTC. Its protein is CASSQPGQRSSYEQYF.

The CDR3 bases are TGTGCCAGCAGTTGGAGGGGTGGAGGGACTAATGAAAAACTGTTTTTT. It yields the protein CASSWRGGGTNEKLFF. V usage is TRBV6-5 and J usage is TRBJ1-4; a weak D match, TRBD1 (5 bases). Germline assignment: CDR1 MNHEY and CDR2 SVGAGI. V was pared by 4 bases and J by 2 bases, with 14 bases between. This CDR3 contains 16 residues.

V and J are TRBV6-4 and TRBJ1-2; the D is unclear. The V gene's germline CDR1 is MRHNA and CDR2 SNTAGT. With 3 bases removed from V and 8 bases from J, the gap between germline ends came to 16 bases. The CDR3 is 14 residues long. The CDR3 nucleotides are TGTGCCAGCAGTGATGTGACCCGGGGTTCGGGCTACACCTTC. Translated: CASSDVTRGSGYTF.

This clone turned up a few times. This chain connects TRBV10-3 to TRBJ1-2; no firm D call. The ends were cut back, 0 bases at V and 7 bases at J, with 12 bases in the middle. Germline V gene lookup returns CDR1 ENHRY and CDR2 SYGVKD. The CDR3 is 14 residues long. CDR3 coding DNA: TGTGCCATCAGTGAGTCAGGGAGGGAACGTGGCTACACCTTC. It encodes CAISESGRERGYTF.

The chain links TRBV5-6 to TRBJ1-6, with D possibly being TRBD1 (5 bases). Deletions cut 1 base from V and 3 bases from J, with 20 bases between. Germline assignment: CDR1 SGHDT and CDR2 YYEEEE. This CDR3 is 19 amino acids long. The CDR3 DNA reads TGTGCCAGCAGCTTGTCAGGGCGGGGGAGTACCTTCTATAATTCACCCCTCCACTTT. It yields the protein CASSLSGRGSTFYNSPLHF.

CDR3 loop: CASSIDTLGFYEQYF. The CDR3 DNA reads as TGTGCCAGTAGTATAGATACACTAGGTTTCTACGAGCAGTACTTC. This chain uses TRBV19 with TRBJ2-7; the D gene is possibly TRBD2 (5 bases). The CDR3 extends over 15 amino acids. Per germline, CDR1 LNHDA and CDR2 SQIVND (reference sequence). Trimming pared 0 bases from V and 3 bases from J, leaving 12 bases between. The full variable domain, its missing parts supplied by reference TRBV19 and TRBJ2-7, is DGGITQSPKYLFRKEGQNVTLSCEQNLNHDAMYWYRQDPGQGLRLIYYSQIVNDFQKGDIAEGYSVSREKKESFPLTVTSAQKNPTAFYLCASSIDTLGFYEQYFGPGTRLTVT.

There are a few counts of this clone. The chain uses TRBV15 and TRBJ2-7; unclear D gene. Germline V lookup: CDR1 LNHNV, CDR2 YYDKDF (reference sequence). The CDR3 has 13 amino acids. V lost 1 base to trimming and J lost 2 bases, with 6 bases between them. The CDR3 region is CATSRGAAYEQYF. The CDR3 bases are TGTGCCACCAGCAGAGGGGCAGCCTACGAGCAGTACTTC.

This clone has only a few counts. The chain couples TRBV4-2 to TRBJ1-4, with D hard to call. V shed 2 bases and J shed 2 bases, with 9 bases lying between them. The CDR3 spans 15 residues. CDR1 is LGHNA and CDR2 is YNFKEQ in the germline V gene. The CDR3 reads CASSQPPGTNEKLFF. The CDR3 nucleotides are TGTGCCAGCAGCCAACCACCCGGGACTAATGAAAAACTGTTTTTT.

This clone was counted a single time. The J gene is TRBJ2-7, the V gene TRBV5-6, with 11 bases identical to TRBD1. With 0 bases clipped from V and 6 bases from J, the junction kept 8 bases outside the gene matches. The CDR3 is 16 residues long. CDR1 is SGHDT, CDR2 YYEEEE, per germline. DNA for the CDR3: TGTGCCAGCAGCTTGGTATCCCGGACAGGGGGCCGCGAGCAGTACTTC. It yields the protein CASSLVSRTGGREQYF.

In nucleotides, the CDR3 is TGCGCCAGCAGCTTGCACAGAGCCTACGAGCAGTACTTC. This translates into CASSLHRAYEQYF. V usage is TRBV5-1 and J usage is TRBJ2-7, with no clear D. The germline V gene has CDR1 SGHRS and CDR2 YFSETQ. V was cut by 1 base and J by 2 bases, with 7 bases left in between. This CDR3 contains 13 residues.

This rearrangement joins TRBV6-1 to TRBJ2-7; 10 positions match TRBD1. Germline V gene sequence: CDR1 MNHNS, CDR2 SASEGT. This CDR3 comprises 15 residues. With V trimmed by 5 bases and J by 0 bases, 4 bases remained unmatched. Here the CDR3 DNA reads TGTGCCAGCAGTCCCCGGACAGGGGGCTCCTACGAGCAGTACTTC. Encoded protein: CASSPRTGGSYEQYF.

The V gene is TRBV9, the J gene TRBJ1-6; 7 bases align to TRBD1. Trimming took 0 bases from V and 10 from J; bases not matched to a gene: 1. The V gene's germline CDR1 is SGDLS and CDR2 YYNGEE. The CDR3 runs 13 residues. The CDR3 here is CASSVEQGSPLHF. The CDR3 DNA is TGTGCCAGCAGCGTAGAACAGGGGTCACCCCTCCACTTT.

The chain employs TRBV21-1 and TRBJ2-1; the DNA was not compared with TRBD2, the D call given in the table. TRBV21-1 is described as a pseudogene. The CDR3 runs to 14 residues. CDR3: CASSKDYLWDEQFF. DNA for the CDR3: TGTGCCAGCAGCAAAGACTACCTCTGGGATGAGCAGTTCTTC.

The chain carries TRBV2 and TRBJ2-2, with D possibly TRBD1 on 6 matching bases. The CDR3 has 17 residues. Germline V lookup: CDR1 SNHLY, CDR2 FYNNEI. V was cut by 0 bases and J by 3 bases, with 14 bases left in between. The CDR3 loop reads CASSEASRGKDTGELFF. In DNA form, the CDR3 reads TGTGCCAGCAGTGAAGCTAGCAGGGGCAAGGACACCGGGGAGCTGTTTTTT.

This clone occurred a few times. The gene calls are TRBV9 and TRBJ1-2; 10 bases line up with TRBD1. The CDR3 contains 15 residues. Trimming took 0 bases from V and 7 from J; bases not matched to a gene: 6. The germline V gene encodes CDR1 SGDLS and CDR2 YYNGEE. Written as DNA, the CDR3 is TGTGCCAGCAGCGTAGATGGGGACAGGGGTAGTGGCTACACCTTC. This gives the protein CASSVDGDRGSGYTF.

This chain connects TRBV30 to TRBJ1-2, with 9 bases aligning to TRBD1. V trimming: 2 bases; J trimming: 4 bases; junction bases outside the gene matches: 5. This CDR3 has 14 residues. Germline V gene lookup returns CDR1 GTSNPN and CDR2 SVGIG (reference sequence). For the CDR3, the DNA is TGTGCCTGGAGTCCGGCGACAGGGGGCTATGGCTACACCTTC. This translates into CAWSPATGGYGYTF.

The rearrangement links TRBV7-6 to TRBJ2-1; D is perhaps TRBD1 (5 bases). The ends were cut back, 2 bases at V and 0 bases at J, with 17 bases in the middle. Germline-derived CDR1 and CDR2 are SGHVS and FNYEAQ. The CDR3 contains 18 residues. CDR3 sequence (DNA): TGTGCCAGCAGCTTATCTCCCCCCCGGACATACTCCTACAATGAGCAGTTCTTC. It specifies CASSLSPPRTYSYNEQFF.

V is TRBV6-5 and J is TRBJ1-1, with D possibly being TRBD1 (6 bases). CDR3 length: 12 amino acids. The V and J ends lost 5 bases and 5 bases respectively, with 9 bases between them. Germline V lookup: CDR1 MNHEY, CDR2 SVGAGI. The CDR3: CASSNQGTEAFF. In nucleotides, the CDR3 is TGTGCCAGCAGTAATCAGGGGACTGAAGCTTTCTTT.